The entry below gives a single T cell receptor (beta chain) sequence along with its context. Its antigen has not been determined. No qualities accompany the bases; no much larger clone lies one base away. This entry belongs to a study of blood T cell repertoires in COVID-19 (dated by TCRdb to 2020 to 2021). About the full investigation: Samples from collaborators originated in the United States, Italy and Spain and spanned both the acute and convalescent phases of COVID-19. The material from the prospective study consisted of cDNA or gDNA derived from T cells, B-cell-depleted T cells, or PBMCs. Subjects who had been exposed to COVID-19, were actively infected with it, or had recovered from it provided the deeply sampled blood TCRbeta repertoires that made up the dataset. A freely available public database, intended as a resource for researchers studying the immune response to SARS-CoV-2, is where the repertoires were released. Samples came from the ongoing ImmuneRACE study (first 160 participants) plus 1,254 subjects from 6 global collaborators. Nearly every sample came with metadata listing a de-identified subject ID, COVID-19 status, age in years and sex. Where available, HLA class I and class II types were obtained from metadata supplied by the sample provider rather than from assay-based typing.

TCRbeta CDR3 regions were amplified from genomic DNA using the immunoSEQ Assay, a bias-controlled multiplex PCR. Under the source paper's analysis protocol: Nucleated cell counts per sample were estimated from amplification of reference gene primers within the assay. To quantify the absolute abundance of each unique TCRbeta CDR3 rearrangement, sequence reads were collapsed and filtered. For each sample, productive Simpson clonality was calculated as the square root of Simpson's diversity index across productive rearrangements. The immuneACCESS repertoire file appears here via TCRdb, limited to in-frame rearrangements. These files lack a portion of the clones; in checked studies, under half of the deficit traces to unresolved V genes, and the cause of the others is not known. From that table come the V and J calls and clone size; the DNA was used to work out D and trimming. Present in this sample are 200,000 or so clones, approximately 81% of which were seen just once. Of the sample, around 3% is held by the ten largest clones.

Samples from volunteer blood donors who had recovered from COVID-19 were contributed by a second Seattle source. Whole blood was collected in K2EDTA tubes by collaborating institutions according to the institutions' own protocols. For TCRbeta analysis, collaborator samples were shipped as frozen whole blood, as isolated PBMCs, or as DNA extracted from either sample type. Overall study results and their limits: The amount of clinical and demographic metadata varied by source and participant and was provided uncurated.

Germline trimming amounts to 3 bases on V and 5 bases on J, with 13 as the count of junction bases outside the gene matches. Reading the germline V gene gives CDR1 WSHSY and CDR2 SAAADI. The CDR3, from cysteine to phenylalanine, totals 17 residues. CDR3 DNA only is kept here, 51 bases in frame from base 1. This TCR came from a man aged 50 or older who had recovered from COVID-19. Sequenced sample: peripheral blood. The chain joins TRBV10-2 to TRBJ2-3; 8 of the junction bases match TRBD2. The nucleotide sequence is TGCGCCAGCAGTGAAGGAGTAGGAGCGGGAGTTAGAGATACGCAGTATTTT. Its protein reads: CASSEGVGAGVRDTQYF.